This T cell receptor beta chain originates from a study of T cell responses to AZD1222 COVID-19 vaccine. Study background: Samples with a second dose at about 4 or about 12 weeks were pooled together.

Study results and caveats: Just a handful of people given AZD1222 tested seropositive at baseline. Most donors were white British and more were female, and clonal diversity was possibly underestimated.

The germline V and J ends were trimmed by 4 bases and 0 bases, with 13 bases remaining between them. Germline V gene sequence: CDR1 LNHDA, CDR2 SQIVND (reference sequence). This CDR3 contains 16 residues. In this sample, this clone turned up once. The antigen is not known. Assay used: immunoSEQ multiplex PCR; TCRdb lists only in-frame clones, some missing. The sample consists of some 120,000 clones, approximately 94% of them appearing once. Sample: peripheral blood, taken on day 0 of AZD1222 vaccination. This receptor was identified in an adult in good health. V usage is TRBV19 and J usage is TRBJ1-3, with D possibly matching TRBD1 (6 bases). The DNA of the CDR3 is TGTGCCAGTAGTACCACCCGGACAGCCTCTGGAAACACCATATATTTT. This translates into CASSTTRTASGNTIYF.